These T cell receptor beta chains were read from a single sample in a study of blood T cell repertoires in COVID-19. TCRdb's copy holds only in-frame clones and misses some; the assay was immunoSEQ multiplex PCR. The sample lists about 360,000 clones, approximately 86% seen once, with about 7% in the top ten. Sequenced input: peripheral blood. Receptor source: a woman aged 55 to 70 with COVID-19, enrolled during active disease. CDR3s include the opening cysteine and the closing phenylalanine or tryptophan. A D gene is named only where the DNA matches it firmly. Part of the rows lack a size; the others show once, few, many or a class for expanded clones.

>-|TRBV12-3/TRBV12-4|-|TRBJ2-3
TGTGCCAGCTGCCGGAGAGATACGCAGTATTTT
CASCRRDTQYF
>-|TRBV18|-|TRBJ1-4
TGTGCCAGCTCACCCTCCGCTAATGAAAAACTGTTTTTT
CASSPSANEKLFF
>-|TRBV6-5|TRBD1|TRBJ1-5
TGTGCCAGCAGGCCGCCGACAGGGAATCAGCCCCAGCATTTT
CASRPPTGNQPQHF
>-|TRBV4-1|-|TRBJ2-2
TGCGCCAGCAGCCAAGGGAAACAGGGTACCCGGGAGCTGTTTTTT
CASSQGKQGTRELFF
>-|TRBV2|-|TRBJ1-2
TGTGCCAGCAGTGAATTATATGGCTACACCTTC
CASSELYGYTF
>-|TRBV7-9|-|TRBJ1-2
TGTGCCAGCAGCTTGCAAGCGGGCTACACCTTC
CASSLQAGYTF
>few|TRBV7-9|-|TRBJ2-1
TGTGCCAGCACAGGGGTAAATGAGCAGTTCTTC
CASTGVNEQFF
>-|TRBV7-3|TRBD1|TRBJ2-4
TGTGCCAGCAGCCCCGAGGGGGCGGCCAAAAACATTCAGTACTTC
CASSPEGAAKNIQYF
>-|TRBV3-1/TRBV3-2|-|TRBJ2-7
TGTGCCAGCAGCCAAGGGGCCAGGGGAGCCTACGAGCAGTACTTC
CASSQGARGAYEQYF
>-|TRBV11-2|-|TRBJ1-1
TGTGCCAGCAGCTTAATGGCGGGGACGGGTGAAGCTTTCTTT
CASSLMAGTGEAFF
>-|TRBV12-3/TRBV12-4|-|TRBJ1-3
TGTGCCAGCAGACAAAATAATGAGGACACCATATATTTT
CASRQNNEDTIYF
>-|TRBV25-1|-|TRBJ1-2
TGTGCCAGCAGTGTACAGGGATATGGCTACACCTTC
CASSVQGYGYTF
>-|TRBV3-1/TRBV3-2|-|TRBJ2-3
TGTGCCAGCAGCCGAGGAAGGGGCGGGGGCACAGATACGCAGTATTTT
CASSRGRGGGTDTQYF
>few|TRBV2|TRBD2|TRBJ2-5
TGTGCCAGCAGTTACGGGACTAACCAAGAGACCCAGTACTTC
CASSYGTNQETQYF
>-|TRBV19|-|TRBJ2-3
TGTGCCAGTAGTAGGGGGGGCCCTTCCGGCACAGATACGCAGTATTTT
CASSRGGPSGTDTQYF
>-|TRBV7-8|-|TRBJ2-7
TGTGCCAGCAGCGAGTTCGAGGACTACGAGCAGTACTTC
CASSEFEDYEQYF
>-|TRBV2|TRBD2|TRBJ2-1
TGTGCCAGCAGAACCGGGACTAGCGGGGTTCATGAGCAGTTCTTC
CASRTGTSGVHEQFF
>-|TRBV30|TRBD1|TRBJ1-4
TGTGCCTGGAGTGCCGGGACAGTCTCTGGGGGACTGTTTTTT
CAWSAGTVSGGLFF
>once|TRBV12-5|TRBD1|TRBJ2-3
TGTGCTAGTGGTCCTCCGGGACAGGGAGCATGGGCAGATACGCAGTATTTT
CASGPPGQGAWADTQYF